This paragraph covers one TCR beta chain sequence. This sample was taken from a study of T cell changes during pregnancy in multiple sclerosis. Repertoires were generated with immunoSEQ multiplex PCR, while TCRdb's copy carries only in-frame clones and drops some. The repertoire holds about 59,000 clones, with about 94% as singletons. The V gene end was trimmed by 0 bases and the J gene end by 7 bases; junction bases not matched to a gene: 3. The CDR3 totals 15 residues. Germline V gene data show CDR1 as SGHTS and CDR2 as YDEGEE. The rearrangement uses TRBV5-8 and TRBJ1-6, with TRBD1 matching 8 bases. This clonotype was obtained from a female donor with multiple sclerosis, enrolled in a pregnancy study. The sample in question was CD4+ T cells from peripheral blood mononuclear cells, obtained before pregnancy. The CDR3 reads CASSLGDRSNSPLHF. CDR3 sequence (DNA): TGTGCCAGCAGCTTGGGGGACAGGTCAAATTCACCCCTCCACTTT.